This T cell receptor (beta chain) derives from a study of T cells after yellow fever vaccination (dated by TCRdb to the late 2010s). About the study as a whole: The SMART-Seq v4 Ultra Low Input RNA kit was used to prepare libraries from fractions with low cell numbers. To follow T-cell clones before and after primary and booster YFV17D yellow fever vaccination, bulk TCR alpha and beta repertoires were sequenced over time. Blood was drawn at multiple timepoints before and after primary and secondary immunization, with bulk PBMC replicates and cell subsets isolated. Two healthy male donors made up the cohort, one aged 18 to 30 years and the other aged 30 to 40 years.

The treatment or condition label, as the study defines it: live attenuated yellow fever vaccine strain. A standard Ficoll-Paque protocol was used to isolate PBMCs from peripheral blood. CD4 and CD8 T-cell fractions were isolated with Dynabeads CD4 and CD8 positive selection kits. TriZol was used to extract RNA from bulk PBMCs, from CD4 and CD8 fractions, and from dextramer-positive and dextramer-negative fractions. The research as a whole found: Compared with the primary T-cell response, the secondary T-cell response was faster but weaker, reaching its peak on day 5 rather than on day 15. Computational filtering was needed because FACS-sorted repertoires could contain abundant contaminating clonotypes from the bulk population. After the booster, most of the clones that had expanded following primary vaccination were detected again (around 95% of CD4 and more than 85% of CD8), which suggests that memory was broadly maintained. Only two donors were included in the study, so the extent to which the findings can be generalized is limited. A small fraction of clonotypes showed up in both the CD4 and CD8 compartments, probably as a result of convergent recombination.

Looking up the germline V gene (reference sequence) yields CDR1 SGHNT and CDR2 YYREEE. Including the terminal cysteine and phenylalanine, the CDR3 comprises 18 residues. Only the CDR3 DNA is retained, 54 bases long and in frame from the first base. At the junction V is shortened by 10 bases and J by 0 bases; bases outside the gene matches: 16. About this clonotype itself: The antigen it recognizes is unknown. There are no base qualities to consult, and no much larger clone falls within one base.

Sequencer: Illumina NovaSeq 6000. Synthesis of TCR cDNA relied on 5'RACE template switching, a step that introduced a universal primer site along with unique molecular identifiers. Priming for cDNA synthesis came from both the TCR alpha and TCR beta constant segments. Library amplification involved two PCR steps, and the second step added sample barcodes and sequencing adapters. Sequencing of the libraries was done on either Illumina HiSeq 2500 (2x100 bp) or NovaSeq (2x150 bp). On the authors' methods: Reads were demultiplexed and collapsed into UMI consensus sequences with MIGEC, and V(D)J alignment was performed with MiXCR. Clonotypes responding to the vaccine were identified with edgeR on replicate PBMC samples, with the criteria of FDR below 0.01 and a log2 fold change above 5 up to day 15. Each bulk clonotype received a CD4 or CD8 identity based on whether the sequenced CD4 or CD8 repertoire contained that clonotype at higher abundance. Using fastp at Q25 and MiXCR, TCRdb reprocessed the public reads and kept productive beta chains. Records with the same CDR3 protein are collapsed into one entry carrying the most frequent genes and DNA. What appears here as the V and J calls and clone size reflects TCRdb's work, not the paper's. The table for this sample lists hundreds of thousands of distinct CDR3 sequences; roughly 5.6% of them were counted only once. In total, the top ten clones hold roughly 3.3% of the sample.

The sequencing used CD4+ T cells sorted from PBMCs, collected on the day of the yellow fever booster vaccination. The sequence derives from a man aged 18 to 29 who received the YFV17D yellow fever vaccine. This sequence uses TRBV5-4 and TRBJ2-6; TRBD1 lines up with 7 middle nucleotides. The DNA sequence is given as TGTGCCGTAGGAACCCCGACAGGGATCCACTCTGGGGCCAACGTCCTGACTTTC. The encoded protein is CAVGTPTGIHSGANVLTF.